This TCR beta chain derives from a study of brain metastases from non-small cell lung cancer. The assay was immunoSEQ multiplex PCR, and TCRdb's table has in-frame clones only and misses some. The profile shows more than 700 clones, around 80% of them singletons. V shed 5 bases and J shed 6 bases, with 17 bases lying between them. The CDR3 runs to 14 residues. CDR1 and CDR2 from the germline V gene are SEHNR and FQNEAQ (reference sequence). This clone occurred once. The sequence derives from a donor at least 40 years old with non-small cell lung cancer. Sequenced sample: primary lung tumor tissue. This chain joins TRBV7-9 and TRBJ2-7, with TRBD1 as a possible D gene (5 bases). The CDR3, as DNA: TGTGCCAGCAGCGATAATTCGCAGGGCGGCGAGCAGTACTTC. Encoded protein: CASSDNSQGGEQYF.